This TCR beta chain was captured in a study of Graves' ophthalmopathy and Graves' hyperthyroidism. General study points: A 13-signature model separated ophthalmopathy from stable hyperthyroidism, reaching about 91% sensitivity and roughly 84% specificity cross-validated. Blood contained most expanded thyroid clonotypes exceeding 0.001 frequency.

This clonotype has ten or more counts. Antigen specificity is unknown. Thyroid ultrasound, orbital computed tomography, TRAb, serum thyroxine and clinical symptoms formed the basis of diagnosis. Deletions cut 8 bases from V and 0 bases from J, with 11 bases between. Germline V gene data show CDR1 as LNHNV and CDR2 as YYDKDF (reference sequence). CDR3 length equals 13 residues. RNA transcripts yielded amplified TCR beta CDR3 regions. An initial RT-PCR round employing HTBI primers preceded a second-round multiplex PCR. TCRdb re-called the multiplex PCR reads with MiXCR, one entry per CDR3 protein. Here the sample spans a few hundred thousand distinct CDR3 sequences, about 17% being singletons.

Specimen: peripheral blood. This TCR came from a woman between 18 and 30 years old with Graves' ophthalmopathy. The chain is built from TRBV15 and TRBJ2-7, with a weak D call TRBD2 (6 bases). CDR3 residues: CATGTRSSYEQYF. The CDR3 DNA is TGTGCCACCGGGACTCGGAGCTCCTACGAGCAGTACTTC.